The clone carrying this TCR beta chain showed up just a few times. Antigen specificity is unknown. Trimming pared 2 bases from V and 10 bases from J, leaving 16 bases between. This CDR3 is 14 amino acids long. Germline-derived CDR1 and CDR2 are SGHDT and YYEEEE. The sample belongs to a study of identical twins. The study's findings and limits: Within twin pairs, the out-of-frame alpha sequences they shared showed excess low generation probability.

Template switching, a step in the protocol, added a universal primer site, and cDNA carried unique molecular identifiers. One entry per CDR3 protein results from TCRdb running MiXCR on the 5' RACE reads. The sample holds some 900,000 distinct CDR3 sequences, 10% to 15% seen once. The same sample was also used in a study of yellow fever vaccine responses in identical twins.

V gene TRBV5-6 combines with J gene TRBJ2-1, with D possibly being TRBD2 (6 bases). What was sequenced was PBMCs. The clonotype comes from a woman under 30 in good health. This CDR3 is CASSFLTSAYEQFF. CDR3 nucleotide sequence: TGTGCCAGCAGCTTCTTGACTAGTGCCTACGAGCAGTTCTTC.